This T cell receptor beta chain was sequenced in a study of beta chain features in type 1 diabetes. Unmatched junction bases numbered 7, after V lost 5 bases and J lost 7 bases. From germline, CDR1 is SEHNR and CDR2 FQNEAQ (reference sequence). CDR3 size: 14 residues. Concerning this clone itself: Antigen: not known.

Isolated RNA was reverse transcribed in full, so expressed TCRB transcripts were sequenced. Clones were read by immunoSEQ multiplex PCR, and TCRdb kept only the in-frame ones, dropping some. The top ten hold 0.65% of the sample, which has about 150,000 clones, approximately 8.1% seen once. Overall study findings and caveats: When Type 1 diabetes patients were examined, their TCRB CDR3s proved moderately but significantly shorter in all four CD4+ subsets. The analysis here could not establish whether HLA type shapes TCRB rearrangement.

The chain joins TRBV7-9 to TRBJ1-3; 8 nucleotides match TRBD1. The sequenced material came from central memory CD4+ T cells from blood. This TCR was sampled from a man younger than 35 in good health. The CDR3 DNA follows: TGTGCCAGCAGCGACTACTACAGGGGGAACACCATATATTTT. It specifies CASSDYYRGNTIYF.